A single sample gave rise to the 20 T cell receptor beta chains below, sequenced in a study of cytomegalovirus exposure and HLA in healthy donors. Vbeta (60) and Jbeta (13) primers were used in the PCR. Measured with immunoSEQ multiplex PCR; TCRdb has only the in-frame clones, and not every one. The sample holds approximately 200,000 clones, about 82% seen once. Sequencing was performed on PBMCs. These receptors were obtained from a woman in her forties or fifties in good health and CMV-seronegative.

The DNA of the CDR3 is TGTGCCAGCAGCTCTCGGGCGGGTCGCTCCTACAATGAGCAGTTCTTC. Its translation is CASSSRAGRSYNEQFF. V usage is TRBV7-2 and J usage is TRBJ2-1, with a possible D match to TRBD2 (5 bases). The V end lost 4 bases, the J end lost 0 bases, and 13 bases lay between the germline ends. The CDR3 has 16 amino acids. Germline CDR1 SGHTA, CDR2 FQGNSA.

This rearrangement joins TRBV10-3 to TRBJ2-7, with D maybe TRBD1 (6 bases). CDR1 is ENHRY and CDR2 is SYGVKD in the germline V gene. The CDR3 consists of 13 residues. Between the trimmed V and J ends, which lost 3 bases and 3 bases, there was a span of 9 bases. Here the CDR3 DNA reads TGTGCCATCAGTGATAGGGGGAGCTACGAGCAGTACTTC. It translates to CAISDRGSYEQYF.

The J gene is TRBJ1-2, the V gene TRBV18, with D tentatively TRBD1 (6 bases). The CDR3 is 16 amino acids. Germline V gene sequence: CDR1 KGHSH, CDR2 LQKENI. V lost 5 bases and J lost 8, with 24 bases in between. CDR3 sequence (DNA): TGTGCCAGCTCAGACTTCATGAATACAGGGCCGGAGGGCTACACCTTC. Translation gives CASSDFMNTGPEGYTF.

This rearrangement joins TRBV28 to TRBJ2-1; 7 positions agree with TRBD1. This CDR3 spans 13 amino acids. Germline CDR1 is MDHEN and CDR2 is SYDVKM. After removal of 9 bases from V and 8 bases from J, the junction contained 10 bases not matched to a gene. CDR3 nucleotides: TGTGCCAGTTACCCGACAGGGCGCTATGAGCAGTTCTTC. Amino acid sequence: CASYPTGRYEQFF.

The V call is TRBV27, the J call TRBJ1-5; D is ambiguous. Trimming removed 6 bases at V and 10 bases at J, with 19 bases between. Germline V gene data show CDR1 as MNHEY and CDR2 as SMNVEV (reference sequence). This CDR3 contains 14 residues. The CDR3 DNA is TGTGCCAGCAGCGCCGGGTCCCACCCCACTCCCCAGCATTTT. Its translation: CASSAGSHPTPQHF.

The V call is TRBV6-1, the J call TRBJ2-7; a weak D match, TRBD1 (6 bases). Trimming stripped 6 bases from V and 3 bases from J, with 18 bases between. Germline V gene sequence: CDR1 MNHNS, CDR2 SASEGT. The CDR3 covers 15 residues. Here the CDR3 reads CASRRSGTLSYEQYF. The CDR3 coding sequence is TGTGCCAGCAGAAGATCCGGGACACTAAGCTACGAGCAGTACTTC.

V usage is TRBV18 and J usage is TRBJ1-4, with D possibly being TRBD1 (6 bases). Per the germline V gene, CDR1 is KGHSH and CDR2 is LQKENI. The CDR3 is made up of 16 amino acids. The V and J ends lost 2 bases and 3 bases respectively, with 13 bases between them. Here the CDR3 reads CASSPMRTAPNEKLFF. DNA of the CDR3: TGTGCCAGCTCACCAATGAGGACAGCCCCTAATGAAAAACTGTTTTTT.

V is TRBV19 and J is TRBJ1-1; possibly TRBD1 for D (6 bases). V gave up 6 bases and J gave up 0 bases, with 11 bases separating them. The length of the CDR3 is 14 residues. Germline V CDR1 and CDR2: LNHDA, SQIVND (reference sequence). The CDR3 DNA sequence: TGTGCCAGTAGGGAACAGGGATTGAACACTGAAGCTTTCTTT. This codes for CASREQGLNTEAFF.

The V and J genes are TRBV7-3 and TRBJ2-7; D is perhaps TRBD1 (5 bases). The germline V gene has CDR1 SGHTA and CDR2 FQGTGA. Trimming cost V 4 bases and J 0 bases, with 10 bases left between them. The CDR3 spans 14 residues. CDR3 sequence reads: CASSSQGSSYEQYF. CDR3 nucleotide sequence: TGTGCCAGCAGCTCCCAGGGAAGCTCCTACGAGCAGTACTTC.

The chain carries TRBV27 and TRBJ2-3, with TRBD2 matching over 8 bases. Germline values: CDR1 MNHEY, CDR2 SMNVEV (reference sequence). After removal of 5 bases from V and 2 bases from J, the junction contained 3 bases not matched to a gene. The CDR3 consists of 14 residues. The CDR3 protein is CASSDGLATDTQYF. The CDR3 DNA reads TGTGCCAGCAGTGACGGACTAGCCACAGATACGCAGTATTTT.

Only one count was recorded for this clone. CDR3 in DNA: TGTGCCATCCTAGCGGCCCTAGATACGCAGTATTTT. The encoded protein is CAILAALDTQYF. The chain combines TRBV7-9 with TRBJ2-3; 7 bases align to TRBD2. V lost 10 bases and J lost 5; bases outside the gene matches: 6. The CDR3 is made up of 12 amino acids. Germline-derived CDR1 and CDR2 are SEHNR and FQNEAQ (reference sequence).

This chain connects TRBV28 to TRBJ1-5; unclear D gene. Trimming shortened V by 1 base and J by 2 bases, and 18 bases separated the two germline ends. This CDR3 has 18 amino acids. Looked up from germline, CDR1 is MDHEN and CDR2 is SYDVKM. CDR3 nucleotide sequence: TGTGCCAGCAGTTTATCCGTTCGAGTCGTTGTTGGCAATCAGCCCCAGCATTTT. Translating gives CASSLSVRVVVGNQPQHF.

The V and J genes are TRBV27 and TRBJ2-7; 7 nucleotides line up with TRBD1. CDR1 MNHEY and CDR2 SMNVEV come from the germline V gene (reference sequence). The junction had 6 bases not matched to a gene; V was cut back by 5 bases and J by 5 bases. This CDR3 has 13 residues. CDR3: CASSAVTGNEQYF. The CDR3 nucleotides are TGTGCCAGCAGTGCCGTGACAGGGAACGAGCAGTACTTC.

This chain connects TRBV11-1 to TRBJ2-7, with D possibly TRBD1 on 6 matching bases. Germline V gene lookup returns CDR1 SGHAT and CDR2 FQDESV (reference sequence). With 4 bases removed from V and 0 bases from J, the gap between germline ends came to 10 bases. The CDR3 sequence is 14 residues long. This CDR3 reads CASSSRDTSYEQYF. The CDR3 region has the DNA TGTGCCAGCAGCTCCCGGGACACCTCCTACGAGCAGTACTTC.

The chain couples TRBV2 to TRBJ1-3; D not certain. Germline V gives CDR1 SNHLY, CDR2 FYNNEI. The V end lost 5 bases, the J end lost 0 bases, and 8 bases lay between the germline ends. The CDR3 is 14 amino acids. DNA for the CDR3: TGTGCCAGCAGTTCGAGCTTCTCTGGAAACACCATATATTTT. Amino acids: CASSSSFSGNTIYF.

V and J are TRBV14 and TRBJ2-2; 9 nucleotides match TRBD1. CDR1 is SGHDN and CDR2 is FVKESK in the germline V gene. J was trimmed by 7 bases and V by 4 bases; bases with no gene match: 10. This CDR3 comprises 16 residues. Written as DNA, the CDR3 is TGTGCCAGCAGCCTGTGGACAGGGGTAACGAGCGGGGAGCTGTTTTTT. Amino acids: CASSLWTGVTSGELFF.

The chain employs TRBV7-3 and TRBJ1-1; no firm D call. There are 13 residues in the CDR3. V dropped 6 bases and J dropped 0 bases, with 8 bases sitting between them. Germline CDR1 SGHTA, CDR2 FQGTGA. The CDR3, as DNA: TGTGCCAGCAGGGGCCCCATGAACACTGAAGCTTTCTTT. Residues: CASRGPMNTEAFF.

This rearrangement joins TRBV28 to TRBJ2-1; 8 nucleotides match TRBD2. This CDR3 contains 15 residues. The germline V gene has CDR1 MDHEN and CDR2 SYDVKM. With 6 bases clipped from V and 4 bases from J, the junction kept 8 bases outside the gene matches. The CDR3 region is CASSRISGGYNEQFF. The CDR3 nucleotides read TGTGCCAGCAGCCGCATCAGCGGGGGATACAATGAGCAGTTCTTC.

CDR3 loop: CAWRVGGRTDTQYF. The CDR3 nucleotides are TGTGCCTGGAGGGTGGGGGGACGCACAGATACGCAGTATTTT. The chain recombines TRBV30 with TRBJ2-3; perhaps TRBD2 as D (6 bases). The CDR3 extends over 14 amino acids. Trimming took 3 bases from V and 1 from J, leaving 11 bases between them. Germline CDR1 GTSNPN, CDR2 SVGIG (reference sequence).

The rearrangement joins TRBV25-1 to TRBJ2-1, with D possibly matching TRBD2 (5 bases). The CDR3 is made up of 16 amino acids. Deletions cut 4 bases from V and 8 bases from J, with 21 bases between. Germline CDR1 and CDR2: MGHDK and SYGVNS. CDR3 protein: CASSGNPSLLSDEQFF. Written as DNA, the CDR3 is TGTGCCAGCAGTGGGAACCCTAGTCTACTTAGCGATGAGCAGTTCTTC.